This T cell receptor beta chain was recovered during a study of T cells after yellow fever vaccination. A single record per CDR3 protein comes from TCRdb applying MiXCR to the 5' RACE reads. The table shows around 610,000 distinct CDR3 sequences, with approximately 12% occurring only once. The germline V gene encodes CDR1 DFQATT and CDR2 SNEGSKA (reference sequence). CDR3 size: 12 residues. Trimming took 4 bases from V and 8 from J, leaving 12 bases between them. General study findings and limits: When the response was secondary, it was weaker but reached its peak faster, day 5 versus 15. Few clonotypes appeared in both CD4 and CD8 compartments.

This clonotype was detected a few times. Antigen unknown. The origin of this receptor is a man aged 30 to 39 who received the YFV17D yellow fever vaccine. This sequence joins TRBV20-1 and TRBJ2-1; TRBD2 is a possible D gene (6 bases). Sequenced material: PBMCs, taken on the day of the yellow fever booster vaccination. CDR3 DNA: TGCAGTGCTATCGGGAGTGAGGATGAGCAGTTCTTC. It specifies CSAIGSEDEQFF.